The 31 T cell receptor beta chains below come from one sample, sequenced in a study of shared clonotypes between healthy human individuals. The naive CD8 population came from CD45RO-negative cells selected for CCR7, without terminally differentiated effector memory CD45RA+ cells. The repertoire was sequenced with immunoSEQ multiplex PCR; TCRdb's copy has only in-frame clones and lacks some. In the table there are roughly 2,000,000 clones, just over 90% of which are singletons. Specimen: naive CD8+ T cells from PBMCs. The source is a man aged 18 to 29 in good health. Some clones in this sample may be carry-over from other donors' samples.

The chain combines TRBV7-9 with TRBJ2-1; D possibly corresponds to TRBD2 (6 bases). The CDR3 extends over 12 amino acids. V was cut by 5 bases and J by 10 bases, with 12 bases left in between. CDR1 and CDR2 from the germline V gene are SEHNR and FQNEAQ (reference sequence). CDR3 sequence: CASSPGLSEQFF. The CDR3, as DNA: TGTGCCAGCAGCCCGGGACTTTCCGAGCAGTTCTTC.

The chain links TRBV5-1 to TRBJ2-7; a possible D gene is TRBD1 (6 bases). The V gene's germline CDR1 is SGHRS and CDR2 YFSETQ. The CDR3 covers 14 residues. V was cut by 5 bases and J by 0 bases, with 12 bases left in between. CDR3 sequence (DNA): TGCGCCAGCAGTAGGGGGTTGAGCTCCTACGAGCAGTACTTC. It specifies CASSRGLSSYEQYF.

The genes are TRBV27 and TRBJ1-1, with D perhaps matching TRBD1 (5 bases). Germline V CDR1 and CDR2: MNHEY, SMNVEV (reference sequence). The CDR3 is 13 residues long. Deletions cut 3 bases from V and 6 bases from J, with 11 bases between. The CDR3 DNA reads TGTGCCAGCAGTTTGATAGGGACCCCTGAAGCTTTCTTT. As protein: CASSLIGTPEAFF.

V gene TRBV11-3 combines with J gene TRBJ2-1; 7 bases line up with TRBD2. V gave up 2 bases and J gave up 8 bases; unmatched junction bases: 6. Germline V lookup: CDR1 SGHNT, CDR2 YENEEA. CDR3 length: 14 residues. CDR3: CASSLYREGDEQFF. Written as DNA, the CDR3 is TGTGCCAGCAGCTTATATAGGGAGGGCGATGAGCAGTTCTTC.

The rearrangement uses TRBV12-5 and TRBJ1-2, with D possibly being TRBD1 (5 bases). CDR1 is LGHNT, CDR2 FRNRAP, per germline. V was pared by 0 bases and J by 6 bases, with 17 bases between. The CDR3 is 16 amino acids. In nucleotides, the CDR3 is TGTGCTAGTGGTTTGGTACTTAGCCAGGGTGAAGATGGCTACACCTTC. Translating gives CASGLVLSQGEDGYTF. The full variable domain, with the rest looked up from reference TRBV12-5 and TRBJ1-2, is DARVTQTPRHKVTEMGQEVTMRCQPILGHNTVFWYRQTMMQGLELLAYFRNRAPLDDSGMPKDRFSAEMPDATLATLKIQPSEPRDSAVYFCASGLVLSQGEDGYTFGSGTRLTVV.

The genes are TRBV10-3 and TRBJ2-7; TRBD1 aligns across 9 bases. The CDR3 contains 12 residues. In germline, CDR1 is ENHRY, CDR2 SYGVKD. V dropped 10 bases and J dropped 1; count of bases not matched to a gene: 2. Here the CDR3 reads CATGTGSYEQYF. CDR3 nucleotides: TGTGCCACTGGGACAGGGTCCTACGAGCAGTACTTC.

The chain recombines TRBV7-7 with TRBJ2-7, with TRBD2 identical over 11 bases. This CDR3 spans 15 amino acids. CDR1 is SSHAT, CDR2 FNYEAQ, per germline (reference sequence). V was clipped by 5 bases and J by 2 bases; unmatched bases: 5. This chain's CDR3 is CASSPGLAATYEQYF. DNA for the CDR3: TGTGCCAGCAGCCCGGGACTAGCGGCAACCTACGAGCAGTACTTC.

This clone occurred once. V gene TRBV19 combines with J gene TRBJ2-7; TRBD1 matches 12 bases. Germline V gene sequence: CDR1 LNHDA, CDR2 SQIVND (reference sequence). Unmatched junction bases numbered 9, after V lost 9 bases and J lost 3 bases. The CDR3 runs 15 residues. DNA of the CDR3: TGTGCCAGCAGGGCCGGGACAGGGGGCTTCTACGAGCAGTACTTC. Translating it yields CASRAGTGGFYEQYF.

The count of this clone is one. Other DNA sequences in this sample translate to the same CDR3. The V gene is TRBV30, the J gene TRBJ2-7; D gene unclear. Germline CDR1 is GTSNPN and CDR2 is SVGIG (reference sequence). Trimming took off 5 bases at V and 3 bases at J, with 8 bases between the two ends. The CDR3 totals 11 residues. CDR3 sequence reads: CAWSSDYEQYF. In nucleotides, the CDR3 is TGTGCCTGGTCCTCGGACTACGAGCAGTACTTC.

The chain combines TRBV29-1 with TRBJ1-1; 8 bases match TRBD1. The CDR3 is 13 amino acids. Germline V CDR1 and CDR2: SQVTM, ANQGSEA. The V segment lost 6 bases and the J segment 7 bases; nucleotides outside the gene matches: 10. CDR3 sequence: CSVGPTGGGEAFF. The CDR3 nucleotides are TGCAGCGTAGGCCCTACAGGGGGTGGTGAAGCTTTCTTT.

The chain combines TRBV5-1 with TRBJ2-7, with TRBD2 as a possible D gene (6 bases). V was clipped by 4 bases and J by 3 bases, with 14 bases between them. The length of the CDR3 is 14 residues. Germline V gives CDR1 SGHRS, CDR2 YFSETQ. The CDR3 nucleotides read TGCGCCAGCAGCGCGGGACGGCTGAACTACGAGCAGTACTTC. This translates into CASSAGRLNYEQYF.

The V call is TRBV2, the J call TRBJ1-5; D gene uncertain. V lost 6 bases, J lost 3 bases, and 9 bases lay in between. The CDR3 is 13 amino acids. CDR1 is SNHLY, CDR2 FYNNEI, per germline. The CDR3 nucleotides are TGTGCCAGCAGGAGACGGGACAATCAGCCCCAGCATTTT. The encoded protein is CASRRRDNQPQHF. Combining the CDR3 with reference TRBV2 and TRBJ1-5 gives the whole variable domain EPEVTQTPSHQVTQMGQEVILRCVPISNHLYFYWYRQILGQKVEFLVSFYNNEISEKSEIFDDQFSVERPDGSNFTLKIRSTKLEDSAMYFCASRRRDNQPQHFGDGTRLSIL.

This chain connects TRBV2 to TRBJ1-2, with 8 nucleotides matching TRBD1. V lost 8 bases and J lost 5; bases outside the gene matches: 10. Germline CDR1 is SNHLY and CDR2 is FYNNEI. The CDR3 is 14 residues long. The CDR3 sequence is CASVSEDRVYGYTF. The DNA for the CDR3 is TGTGCCAGCGTCTCCGAGGACAGGGTTTATGGCTACACCTTC.

The chain joins TRBV27 to TRBJ2-1; 7 bases agree with TRBD1. CDR1 is MNHEY, CDR2 SMNVEV, per germline (reference sequence). The CDR3 is 13 residues long. The ends lost 5 bases at V and 5 bases at J; junction bases unmatched: 3. This CDR3 is CASSPDRHNEQFF. Written as DNA, the CDR3 is TGTGCCAGCAGTCCGGACAGGCACAATGAGCAGTTCTTC.

The genes are TRBV4-3 and TRBJ1-3; D is perhaps TRBD1 (5 bases). Per germline, CDR1 LGHNA and CDR2 YSLEER. The CDR3 is 15 residues long. Trimming took 1 base from V and 3 from J, leaving 10 bases between them. CDR3 region: CASSQGQRGGNTIYF. CDR3 DNA sequence: TGCGCCAGCAGCCAAGGACAGCGTGGTGGAAACACCATATATTTT.

This clone was observed once. The chain uses TRBV7-8 and TRBJ2-5, with 8 bases identical to TRBD1. The CDR3 contains 14 residues. Trimming removed 5 bases from V and 8 bases from J; junction bases left unmatched: 10. Germline assignment: CDR1 SGHVS and CDR2 FQNEAQ. The CDR3 protein is CASSAGTGSKTQYF. Written as DNA, the CDR3 is TGTGCCAGCAGCGCAGGGACAGGCTCGAAAACCCAGTACTTC.

This sequence joins TRBV11-2 and TRBJ2-7, with D possibly being TRBD1 or TRBD2 (5 bases each). The V end lost 7 bases, the J end lost 5 bases, and 12 bases lay between the germline ends. The CDR3 length is 12 residues. Germline V gives CDR1 SGHAT, CDR2 FQNNGV. CDR3 sequence: CASTHRGHEQYF. CDR3 nucleotide sequence: TGTGCCAGCACTCACCGGGGCCACGAGCAGTACTTC.

The chain links TRBV28 to TRBJ1-3, with unresolved D. In germline, CDR1 is MDHEN, CDR2 SYDVKM. V dropped 6 bases and J dropped 0 bases, with 15 bases sitting between them. The CDR3 has 16 amino acids. CDR3 residues: CASSPIWVDSGNTIYF. In nucleotides, the CDR3 is TGTGCCAGCAGCCCCATTTGGGTTGACTCTGGAAACACCATATATTTT.

This chain uses TRBV6-6 with TRBJ1-2; no clear D gene. Trimming shortened V by 2 bases and J by 4 bases, and 8 bases separated the two germline ends. Germline V gene lookup returns CDR1 MNHNY and CDR2 SVGAGI (reference sequence). This CDR3 has 13 residues. CDR3: CASSYPGVYGYTF. The CDR3 nucleotides read TGTGCCAGCAGTTACCCTGGGGTCTATGGCTACACCTTC.

The V and J genes are TRBV5-8 and TRBJ2-7, with 8 bases lining up with TRBD1. Looked up from germline, CDR1 is SGHTS and CDR2 is YDEGEE. V shed 7 bases, J shed 6 bases, and the junction held 9 bases outside the gene matches. The CDR3 runs to 13 residues. The CDR3 here is CASDWTGWGEQYF. The CDR3 bases are TGTGCCAGCGACTGGACAGGGTGGGGCGAGCAGTACTTC.

The chain carries TRBV10-3 and TRBJ2-2; maybe TRBD1 (6 bases). The germline V and J ends were trimmed by 6 bases and 5 bases, with 16 bases remaining between them. Germline V gene lookup returns CDR1 ENHRY and CDR2 SYGVKD. The CDR3 totals 15 residues. In DNA, the CDR3 is TGTGCCATCAGGGGATTCAGGGGCGCGACCGGGGAGCTGTTTTTT. Its translation is CAIRGFRGATGELFF.

The chain couples TRBV25-1 to TRBJ2-3; 9 bases line up with TRBD1. CDR1 and CDR2 from the germline V gene are MGHDK and SYGVNS. The V and J ends lost 10 bases and 4 bases, in that order; junction bases with no gene match: 9. The CDR3 loop spans 14 amino acids. The CDR3 loop reads CATARGQGPDTQYF. The CDR3 DNA sequence: TGTGCCACAGCAAGGGGACAGGGCCCAGATACGCAGTATTTT.

This clone is a singleton in its sample. The same CDR3 arises from other DNA sequences in this sample as well. The rearrangement joins TRBV11-2 to TRBJ2-7; 7 nucleotides match TRBD2. This CDR3 has 14 residues. V dropped 1 base and J dropped 3; count of bases not matched to a gene: 3. Germline loops: CDR1 SGHAT, CDR2 FQNNGV. The CDR3 nucleotides read TGTGCCAGCAGCTTAGGGCGGGGGTTCTACGAGCAGTACTTC. The encoded protein is CASSLGRGFYEQYF.

A note on this clone: Other DNA sequences in this sample translate to the same CDR3. V is TRBV27 and J is TRBJ2-7; D unresolved. The CDR3 runs to 15 residues. Trimming pared 1 base from V and 0 bases from J, leaving 10 bases between. Germline assignment: CDR1 MNHEY and CDR2 SMNVEV (reference sequence). CDR3 protein: CASSLLATSSYEQYF. The DNA of the CDR3 is TGTGCCAGCAGTTTATTGGCCACGAGCTCCTACGAGCAGTACTTC.

This chain uses TRBV27 with TRBJ2-7; D is unclear. V gave up 1 base and J gave up 1 base, with 8 bases separating them. CDR1 MNHEY and CDR2 SMNVEV come from the germline V gene (reference sequence). The CDR3 loop spans 14 amino acids. The CDR3, as DNA: TGTGCCAGCAGTTTATATTTCGCGTCCTACGAGCAGTACTTC. The encoded protein is CASSLYFASYEQYF.

Worth noting for this clone: The same CDR3 also results from other DNA sequences found in this sample. The chain is built from TRBV9 and TRBJ1-1, with D perhaps TRBD1 (5 bases). Germline V gives CDR1 SGDLS, CDR2 YYNGEE. CDR3 length: 12 residues. Trimming cost V 8 bases and J 4 bases, with 12 bases left between them. CDR3 sequence (DNA): TGTGCCAGTTCTGATGGGGGCACTGAAGCTTTCTTT. This gives the protein CASSDGGTEAFF.

This clone has just one count. The same CDR3 can be traced to other DNA sequences in this sample. This chain links TRBV27 with TRBJ2-7, with D possibly matching TRBD1 (5 bases). Germline V lookup: CDR1 MNHEY, CDR2 SMNVEV (reference sequence). This CDR3 is built from 14 residues. Trimming stripped 2 bases from V and 2 bases from J, with 10 bases between. The CDR3 DNA reads TGTGCCAGCAGTTTAATTGCAGGGACCTACGAGCAGTACTTC. It codes for CASSLIAGTYEQYF.

J is TRBJ2-7 and V is TRBV15; no clear D gene. V shed 1 base and J shed 2 bases, with 6 bases lying between them. Germline CDR1 is LNHNV and CDR2 is YYDKDF (reference sequence). The CDR3 sequence is 13 residues long. For the CDR3, the DNA is TGTGCCACCAGCAGAGCGGGCACCTACGAGCAGTACTTC. Residues: CATSRAGTYEQYF.

V usage is TRBV6-5 and J usage is TRBJ2-1; no reliable D call. Trimming removed 5 bases from V and 5 bases from J, with 16 bases in between. CDR1 MNHEY and CDR2 SVGAGI come from the germline V gene. This CDR3 has 15 amino acids. The CDR3 loop is CASSPQTGVHNEQFF. DNA of the CDR3: TGTGCCAGCAGTCCCCAGACTGGGGTCCACAATGAGCAGTTCTTC.

The rearrangement links TRBV9 to TRBJ1-2, with 7 bases matching TRBD1. Unmatched junction bases numbered 2, after V lost 3 bases and J lost 3 bases. The CDR3 extends over 13 amino acids. Germline V gene data show CDR1 as SGDLS and CDR2 as YYNGEE. In DNA, the CDR3 is TGTGCCAGCAGCGGGGGACAGCACTATGGCTACACCTTC. Amino acid sequence: CASSGGQHYGYTF.

The gene calls are TRBV5-8 and TRBJ2-1; TRBD2 aligns across 10 bases. This CDR3 has 16 residues. Germline assignment: CDR1 SGHTS and CDR2 YDEGEE. V dropped 0 bases and J dropped 7; count of bases not matched to a gene: 7. The CDR3 DNA reads as TGTGCCAGCAGCTTGGGACCTAGCGGGAGTCATAATGAGCAGTTCTTC. It codes for CASSLGPSGSHNEQFF.